This paragraph reports one T cell receptor (beta chain). Its target is unknown. Germline CDR1 SNHLY, CDR2 FYNNEI. Trimming took off 8 bases at V and 11 bases at J, with 18 bases between the two ends. The CDR3 is 12 amino acids. The table came from immunoSEQ multiplex PCR; TCRdb's copy has only in-frame clones and leaves some out. The table records tens of thousands of clones, 82% of them present only once. These data come from a study of a mutant IDH1 vaccine in newly diagnosed glioma. Specified time point: week 5, during vaccination. A 20-mer mutant IDH1 peptide at 300 ug was injected subcutaneously with topical imiquimod. Study-level points and caveats: Pseudoprogression appeared independent of alterations in top peripheral clonotypes.

This sequence was found in a woman aged 18 to 35 with glioma. Some clones in this sample may be carry-over from other donors' samples. J is TRBJ1-1 and V is TRBV2; D possibly corresponds to TRBD1 (6 bases). Material: PBMCs, obtained from a glioma patient whose treatment included an IDH1 peptide vaccine. The CDR3 spells CASRRGTQGAFF. The CDR3 region has the DNA TGTGCCAGCCGCCGAGGAACGCAGGGGGCTTTCTTT. The whole variable domain, filled in from reference TRBV2 and TRBJ1-1, reads EPEVTQTPSHQVTQMGQEVILRCVPISNHLYFYWYRQILGQKVEFLVSFYNNEISEKSEIFDDQFSVERPDGSNFTLKIRSTKLEDSAMYFCASRRGTQGAFFGQGTRLTVV.